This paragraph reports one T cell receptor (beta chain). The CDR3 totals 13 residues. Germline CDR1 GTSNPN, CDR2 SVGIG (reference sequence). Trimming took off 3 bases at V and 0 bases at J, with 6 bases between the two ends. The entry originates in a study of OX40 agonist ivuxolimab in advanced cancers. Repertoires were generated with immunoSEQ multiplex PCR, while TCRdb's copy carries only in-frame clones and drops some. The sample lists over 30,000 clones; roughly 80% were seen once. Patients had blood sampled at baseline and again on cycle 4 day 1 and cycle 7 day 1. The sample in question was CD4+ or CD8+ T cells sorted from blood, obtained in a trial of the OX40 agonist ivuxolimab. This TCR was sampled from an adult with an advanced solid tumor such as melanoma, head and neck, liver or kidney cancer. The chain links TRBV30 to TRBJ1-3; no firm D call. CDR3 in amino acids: CAWRQSSGNTIYF. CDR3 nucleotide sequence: TGTGCCTGGAGACAATCCTCTGGAAACACCATATATTTT. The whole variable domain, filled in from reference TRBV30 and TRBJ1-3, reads SQTIHQWPATLVQPVGSPLSLECTVEGTSNPNLYWYRQAAGRGLQLLFYSVGIGQISSEVPQNLSASRPQDRQFILSSKKLLLSDSGFYLCAWRQSSGNTIYFGEGSWLTVV.